This record concerns one T cell receptor beta chain sequence. What it recognizes is unknown. The CDR3 length is 13 residues. Between the trimmed V and J ends, which lost 6 bases and 0 bases, there was a span of 8 bases. In germline, CDR1 is SEHNR, CDR2 FQNEAQ (reference sequence). Treatment meaning: oral pan-JAK inhibitor, 5-10 mg twice daily. This record belongs to a study of CD8+ T cells in alopecia areata. Overall study results and limits: Baseline CD8+ expansion's link to response remains uncertain, as there was one nonresponder.

RNA, once extracted, was reverse transcribed into cDNA for use as the sequencing template. TCRdb's table, derived via immunoSEQ multiplex PCR, lists solely in-frame clones and lacks some. This sample has some 200,000 clones, with about three fifths found just once. Here the sequenced sample was CD4+ T cells sorted from blood, taken at week 4, from a patient treated with tofacitinib. This sequence was found in a human donor with alopecia areata. The chain is built from TRBV7-9 and TRBJ1-1; unclear D gene. The CDR3 DNA reads as TGTGCCAGCAGTTCTCAAGTGAACACTGAAGCTTTCTTT. This gives the protein CASSSQVNTEAFF.